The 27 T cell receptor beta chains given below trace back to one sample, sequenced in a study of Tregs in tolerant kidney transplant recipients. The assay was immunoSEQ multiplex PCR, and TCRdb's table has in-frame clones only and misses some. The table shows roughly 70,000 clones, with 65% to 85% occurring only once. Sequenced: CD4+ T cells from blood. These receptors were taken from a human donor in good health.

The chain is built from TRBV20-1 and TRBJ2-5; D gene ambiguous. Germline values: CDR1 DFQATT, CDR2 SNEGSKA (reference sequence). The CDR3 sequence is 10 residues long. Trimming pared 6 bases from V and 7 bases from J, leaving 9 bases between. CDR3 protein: CSARKGTQYF. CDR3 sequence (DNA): TGCAGTGCACGGAAAGGGACCCAGTACTTC.

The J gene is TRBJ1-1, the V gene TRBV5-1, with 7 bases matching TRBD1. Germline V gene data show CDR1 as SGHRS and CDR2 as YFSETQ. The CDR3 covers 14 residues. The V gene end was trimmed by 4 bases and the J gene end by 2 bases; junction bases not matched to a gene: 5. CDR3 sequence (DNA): TGCGCCAGCAGCCCCCAGGGGGGCAACACTGAAGCTTTCTTT. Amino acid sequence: CASSPQGGNTEAFF.

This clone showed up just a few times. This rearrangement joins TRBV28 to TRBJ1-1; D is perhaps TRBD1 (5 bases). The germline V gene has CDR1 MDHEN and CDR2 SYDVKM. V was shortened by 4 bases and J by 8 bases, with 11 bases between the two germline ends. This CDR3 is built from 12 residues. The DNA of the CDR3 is TGTGCCAGCAGTTCCTCCGGGACGGAAGCTTTCTTT. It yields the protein CASSSSGTEAFF.

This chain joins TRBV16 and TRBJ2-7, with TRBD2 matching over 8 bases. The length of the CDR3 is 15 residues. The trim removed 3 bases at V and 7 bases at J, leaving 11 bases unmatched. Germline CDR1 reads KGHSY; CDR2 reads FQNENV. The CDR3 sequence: CASSHWTVSSGEQYF. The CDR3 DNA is TGTGCCAGCAGCCATTGGACAGTTTCTAGCGGGGAGCAGTACTTC.

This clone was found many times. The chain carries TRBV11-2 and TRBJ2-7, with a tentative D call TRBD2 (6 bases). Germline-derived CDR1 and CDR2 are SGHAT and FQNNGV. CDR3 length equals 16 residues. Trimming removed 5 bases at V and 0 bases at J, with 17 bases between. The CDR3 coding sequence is TGTGCCAGCAGCAACCGAGGGGCGGGGAACTCCTACGAGCAGTACTTC. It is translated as CASSNRGAGNSYEQYF.

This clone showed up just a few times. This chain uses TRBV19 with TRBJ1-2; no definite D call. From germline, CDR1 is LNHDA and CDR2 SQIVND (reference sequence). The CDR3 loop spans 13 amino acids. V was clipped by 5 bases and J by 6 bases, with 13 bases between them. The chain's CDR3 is CASSPDGSDGYTF. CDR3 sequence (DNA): TGTGCCAGTAGTCCGGACGGGTCGGATGGCTACACCTTC.

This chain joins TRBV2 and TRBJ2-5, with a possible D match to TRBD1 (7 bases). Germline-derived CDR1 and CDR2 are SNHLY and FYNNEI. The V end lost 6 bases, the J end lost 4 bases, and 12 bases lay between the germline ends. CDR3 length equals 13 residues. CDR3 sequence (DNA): TGTGCCAGCAGGGAGGGGGCCCGAGAGACCCAGTACTTC. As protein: CASREGARETQYF. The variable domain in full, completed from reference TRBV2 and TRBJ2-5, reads EPEVTQTPSHQVTQMGQEVILRCVPISNHLYFYWYRQILGQKVEFLVSFYNNEISEKSEIFDDQFSVERPDGSNFTLKIRSTKLEDSAMYFCASREGARETQYFGPGTRLLVL.

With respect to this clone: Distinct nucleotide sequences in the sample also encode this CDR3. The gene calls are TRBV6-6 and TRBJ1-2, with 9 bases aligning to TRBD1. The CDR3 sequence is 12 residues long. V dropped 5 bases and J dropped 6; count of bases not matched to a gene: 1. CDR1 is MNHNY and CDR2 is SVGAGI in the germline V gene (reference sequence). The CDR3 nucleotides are TGTGCCAGCAGTCGGACAGGGGATGGCTACACCTTC. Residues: CASSRTGDGYTF.

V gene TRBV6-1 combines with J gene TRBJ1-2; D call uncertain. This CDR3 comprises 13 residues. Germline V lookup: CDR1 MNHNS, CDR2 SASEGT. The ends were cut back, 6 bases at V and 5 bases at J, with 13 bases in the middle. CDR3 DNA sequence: TGTGCCAGCAGCCAAATAGGGAGGTATGGCTACACCTTC. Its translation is CASSQIGRYGYTF.

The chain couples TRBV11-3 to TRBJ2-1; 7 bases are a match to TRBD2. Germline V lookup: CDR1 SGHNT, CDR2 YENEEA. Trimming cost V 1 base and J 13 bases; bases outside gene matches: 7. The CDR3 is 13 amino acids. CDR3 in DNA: TGTGCCAGCAGCTTAGCCGTGGGAGGGAAACAGTTCTTC. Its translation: CASSLAVGGKQFF.

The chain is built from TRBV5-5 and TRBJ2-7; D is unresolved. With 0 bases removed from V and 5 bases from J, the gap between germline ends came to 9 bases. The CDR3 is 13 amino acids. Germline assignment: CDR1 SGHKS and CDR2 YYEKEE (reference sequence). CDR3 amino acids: CASSLAAIHEQYF. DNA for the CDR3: TGTGCCAGCAGCTTGGCGGCAATCCACGAGCAGTACTTC.

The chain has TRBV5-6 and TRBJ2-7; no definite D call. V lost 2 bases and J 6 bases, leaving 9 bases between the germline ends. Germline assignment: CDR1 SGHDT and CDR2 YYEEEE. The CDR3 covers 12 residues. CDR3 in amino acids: CASSFPVGEQYF. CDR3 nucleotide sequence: TGTGCCAGCAGCTTTCCGGTTGGCGAGCAGTACTTC. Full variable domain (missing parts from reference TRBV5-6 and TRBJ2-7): DAGVTQSPTHLIKTRGQQVTLRCSPKSGHDTVSWYQQALGQGPQFIFQYYEEEERQRGNFPDRFSGHQFPNYSSELNVNALLLGDSALYLCASSFPVGEQYFGPGTRLTVT.

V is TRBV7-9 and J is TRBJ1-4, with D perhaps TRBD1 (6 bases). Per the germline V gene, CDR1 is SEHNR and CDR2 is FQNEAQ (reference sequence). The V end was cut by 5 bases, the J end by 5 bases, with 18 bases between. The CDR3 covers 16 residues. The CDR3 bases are TGTGCCAGCAGCCCGAGGGGGATCGTTAAGAATGAAAAACTGTTTTTT. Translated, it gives CASSPRGIVKNEKLFF.

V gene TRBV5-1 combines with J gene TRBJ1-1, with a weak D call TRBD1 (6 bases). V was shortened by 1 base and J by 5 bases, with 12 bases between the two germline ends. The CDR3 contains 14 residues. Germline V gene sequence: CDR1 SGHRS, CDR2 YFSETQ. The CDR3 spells CASSLSQGKTEAFF. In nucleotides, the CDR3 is TGCGCCAGCAGCTTGAGCCAGGGGAAGACTGAAGCTTTCTTT.

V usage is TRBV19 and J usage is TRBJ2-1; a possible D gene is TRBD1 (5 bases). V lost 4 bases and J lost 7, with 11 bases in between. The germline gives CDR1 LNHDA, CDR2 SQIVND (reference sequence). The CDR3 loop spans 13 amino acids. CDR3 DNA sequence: TGTGCCAGTAGTACAGGGCTTGGAAATGAGCAGTTCTTC. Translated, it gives CASSTGLGNEQFF.

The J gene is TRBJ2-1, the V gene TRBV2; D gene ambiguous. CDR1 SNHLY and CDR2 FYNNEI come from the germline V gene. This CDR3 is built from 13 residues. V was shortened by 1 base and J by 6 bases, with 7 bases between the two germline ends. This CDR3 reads CASSEGPFNEQFF. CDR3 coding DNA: TGTGCCAGCAGTGAAGGGCCCTTCAATGAGCAGTTCTTC.

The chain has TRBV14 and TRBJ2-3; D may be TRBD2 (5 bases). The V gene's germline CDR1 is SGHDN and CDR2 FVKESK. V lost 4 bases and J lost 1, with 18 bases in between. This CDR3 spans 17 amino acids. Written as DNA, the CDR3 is TGTGCCAGCAGCCGCTGGGTGGTGGGAGTCGGCACAGATACGCAGTATTTT. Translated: CASSRWVVGVGTDTQYF. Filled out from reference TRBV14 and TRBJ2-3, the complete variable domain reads EAGVTQFPSHSVIEKGQTVTLRCDPISGHDNLYWYRRVMGKEIKFLLHFVKESKQDESGMPNNRFLAERTGGTYSTLKVQPAELEDSGVYFCASSRWVVGVGTDTQYFGPGTRLTVL.

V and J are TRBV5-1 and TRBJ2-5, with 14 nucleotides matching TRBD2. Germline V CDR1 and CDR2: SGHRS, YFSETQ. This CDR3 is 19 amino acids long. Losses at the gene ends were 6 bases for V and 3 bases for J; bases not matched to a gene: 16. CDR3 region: CASNIKPGTSGGREETQYF. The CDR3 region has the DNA TGCGCCAGCAACATAAAGCCCGGGACTAGCGGGGGTCGGGAAGAGACCCAGTACTTC.

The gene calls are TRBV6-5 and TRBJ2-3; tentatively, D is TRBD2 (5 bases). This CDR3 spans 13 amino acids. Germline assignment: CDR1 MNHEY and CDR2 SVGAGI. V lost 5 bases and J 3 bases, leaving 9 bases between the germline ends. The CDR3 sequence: CASSRGHTDTQYF. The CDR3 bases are TGTGCCAGCAGTAGAGGGCATACAGATACGCAGTATTTT.

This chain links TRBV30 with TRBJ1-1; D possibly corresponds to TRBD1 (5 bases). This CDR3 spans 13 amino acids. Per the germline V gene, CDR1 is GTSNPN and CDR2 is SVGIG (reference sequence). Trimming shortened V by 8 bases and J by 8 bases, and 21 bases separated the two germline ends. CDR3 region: CAGFRDLIWEAFF. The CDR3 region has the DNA TGTGCCGGATTCAGGGACTTGATATGGGAAGCTTTCTTT.

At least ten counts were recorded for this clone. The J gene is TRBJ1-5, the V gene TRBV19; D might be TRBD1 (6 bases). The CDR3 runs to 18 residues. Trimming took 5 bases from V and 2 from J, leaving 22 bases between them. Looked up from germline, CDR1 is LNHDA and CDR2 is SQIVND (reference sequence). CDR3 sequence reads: CASSQGREWGYGNQPQHF. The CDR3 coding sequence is TGTGCCAGTAGTCAGGGGAGGGAGTGGGGTTATGGCAATCAGCCCCAGCATTTT.

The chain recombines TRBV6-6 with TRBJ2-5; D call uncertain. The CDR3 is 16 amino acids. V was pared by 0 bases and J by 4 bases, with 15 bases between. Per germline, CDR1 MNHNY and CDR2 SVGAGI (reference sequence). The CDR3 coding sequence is TGTGCCAGCAGTTACTCGGCAGGCTCGACGGGAGAGACCCAGTACTTC. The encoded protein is CASSYSAGSTGETQYF.

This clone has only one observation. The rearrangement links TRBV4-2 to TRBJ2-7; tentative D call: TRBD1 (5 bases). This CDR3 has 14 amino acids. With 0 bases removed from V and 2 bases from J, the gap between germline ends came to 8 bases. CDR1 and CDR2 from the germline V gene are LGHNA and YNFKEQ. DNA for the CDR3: TGTGCCAGCAGCCAAGAGACAGCGACCTACGAGCAGTACTTC. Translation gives CASSQETATYEQYF.

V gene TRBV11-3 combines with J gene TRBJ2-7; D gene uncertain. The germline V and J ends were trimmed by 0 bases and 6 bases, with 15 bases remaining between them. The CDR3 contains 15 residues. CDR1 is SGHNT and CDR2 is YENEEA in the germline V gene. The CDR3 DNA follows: TGTGCCAGCAGCTTAGATCCAGGATCCCACGGCGAGCAGTACTTC. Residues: CASSLDPGSHGEQYF.

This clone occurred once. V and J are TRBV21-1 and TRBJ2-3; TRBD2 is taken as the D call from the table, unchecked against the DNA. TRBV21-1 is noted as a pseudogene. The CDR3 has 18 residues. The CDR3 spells CASSKAACSGLDTDTQYF. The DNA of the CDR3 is TGTGCCAGCAGCAAAGCGGCATGTAGCGGGCTGGACACAGATACGCAGTATTTT.

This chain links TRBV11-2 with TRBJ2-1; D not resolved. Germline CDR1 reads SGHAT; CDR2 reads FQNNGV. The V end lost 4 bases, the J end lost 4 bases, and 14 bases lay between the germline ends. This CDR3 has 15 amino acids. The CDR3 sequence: CASSWRGRPYNEQFF. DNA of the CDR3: TGTGCCAGCAGCTGGCGAGGCAGACCATACAATGAGCAGTTCTTC.

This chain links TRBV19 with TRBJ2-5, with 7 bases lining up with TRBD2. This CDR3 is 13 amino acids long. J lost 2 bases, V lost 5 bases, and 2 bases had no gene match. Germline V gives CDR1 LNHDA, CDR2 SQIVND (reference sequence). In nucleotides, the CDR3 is TGTGCCAGTAGTCGGACTAGACAAGAGACCCAGTACTTC. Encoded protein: CASSRTRQETQYF.